The clone carrying this T cell receptor (beta chain) was detected a few times. The entry originates in a study of blood T cell repertoires in COVID-19. Study context: Samples taken during acute and convalescent COVID-19 were collected in the United States, Italy and Spain. PBMCs, B-cell-depleted T cells, or T cells provided the cDNA or gDNA that made up the material.

Source study methods: Amplification with reference gene primers provided the estimates of nucleated cell counts. Method: immunoSEQ multiplex PCR; TCRdb's copy keeps in-frame clones and lacks some. V, J and clone size derive from that table, while D and trimming were established from the DNA sequence. The sample contains approximately 120,000 clones, around 89% of which appear only once. The CDR3 is 15 amino acids. The source of this sequence is a human donor in a cohort sampled during active COVID-19. The sample taken for sequencing was peripheral blood. The gene calls are TRBV21-1 and TRBJ2-6; TRBD2, the D gene given by the table, was not confirmed from the DNA. TRBV21-1 is described as a pseudogene. The CDR3 spells CASSKDRGGANVLTF. CDR3 bases: TGTGCCAGCAGCAAAGACCGCGGTGGGGCCAACGTCCTGACTTTC.